What follows describes a single TCR beta chain. Its antigen is not identified. The sample comes from a study of T cells expressing NK-cell markers. Turning to the study itself: Beta-chain profiling covered CD3+CD56+NKG2C+, CD3+CD56+NKG2C- and CD3+CD56-NKG2C+ sorted subsets.

TCRdb derives one entry per CDR3 protein from the 5' RACE reads, leaving out DNA. The table lists 300,000 to 450,000 distinct CDR3 sequences. General study findings and limits: About six of the donors carried dominant NKG2C+ clonotypes that took up roughly 1.0-7.5% of their CD8+ T cells.

This CDR3 spans 17 amino acids. Germline V gene data show CDR1 as MNHEY and CDR2 as SMNVEV (reference sequence). This rearrangement joins TRBV27 to TRBJ2-5; TCRdb lists TRBD2, though no DNA is available to test this call. Material for sequencing was blood T cells: a sorted CD56 or NKG2C T cell subset, CD4+ or CD8+ T cells, or bulk PBMC T cells (not recorded which). The origin of this receptor is a man aged 18-70 years in good health. The CDR3 loop is CASSFTSGGRGQETQYF.